The rows below give T cell receptor beta chains drawn from one sample of a study of vaccination and CD4 T cells after COVID-19. TCRdb re-called the PCR reads with MiXCR, one entry per CDR3 protein. Of some 17,000 distinct CDR3 sequences listed, about 52% are singletons. The antigens for these receptors are not known. Source: CD4+ T cells from blood, cultured in vitro, taken about 7 months after SARS-CoV-2 vaccination. All receptors come from a human donor who had recovered from COVID-19. Both conserved end residues are part of each CDR3. The D gene is left open where the match is weak. Only some rows state a clone size, as once, few, many or a class for expanded clones.

CDR3 protein	CDR3 DNA	D gene	V gene	J gene	clone size
CASGMGGNQYF	TGTGCCAGCGGCATGGGTGGAAACCAGTACTTC	-	TRBV7-6	TRBJ2-5	large
CAISVGGDLDTQYF	TGTGCCATCAGTGTTGGGGGGGACTTAGATACGCAGTATTTT	TRBD2	TRBV10-3	TRBJ2-3	-
CASSPRSPRPQYF	TGTGCCAGCAGTCCCCGGTCCCCCCGTCCCCAGTACTTC	-	TRBV6-2/TRBV6-3	TRBJ2-5	-
CSVRGGDTDTQYF	TGCAGTGTTAGGGGGGGAGATACAGATACGCAGTATTTT	-	TRBV20-1	TRBJ2-3	-
CASSEGWGGTDTQYF	TGTGCCAGCAGTGAAGGATGGGGGGGTACAGATACGCAGTATTTT	TRBD2	TRBV2	TRBJ2-3	-
CATSRGRNYGYTF	TGTGCCACCAGCAGGGGTAGAAACTATGGCTACACCTTC	-	TRBV15	TRBJ1-2	-
CASSLGAGENYGYTF	TGTGCCAGCAGCTTAGGAGCAGGGGAGAACTATGGCTACACCTTC	-	TRBV7-9	TRBJ1-2	-
CASSSTRLAGLFF	TGTGCCAGCAGCTCGACTCGACTAGCGGGGTTGTTCTTC	TRBD2	TRBV7-3	TRBJ2-1	few
CASTGTANSPLHF	TGTGCCAGTACCGGGACAGCTAATTCACCCCTCCACTTT	TRBD1	TRBV2	TRBJ1-6	-
CASSFQGLAEDF	TGTGCCAGCAGCTTCCAGGGACTAGCGGAGGACTTC	TRBD2	TRBV11-2	TRBJ2-7	-
CASSVDRGAGELFF	TGTGCCAGCAGCGTGGACAGGGGGGCCGGGGAGCTGTTTTTT	TRBD1	TRBV4-2	TRBJ2-2	-
CASRTGIRNNEQFF	TGTGCCAGCAGGACAGGGATAAGGAACAATGAGCAGTTCTTC	TRBD1	TRBV7-2	TRBJ2-1	few
CASSSWRGPYNEQFF	TGTGCCAGCAGCTCCTGGCGGGGGCCCTACAATGAGCAGTTCTTC	-	TRBV7-9	TRBJ2-1	-
CSARGRGAGWSDEQFF	TGCAGTGCAAGGGGGAGGGGTGCGGGGTGGAGCGATGAGCAGTTCTTC	-	TRBV20-1	TRBJ2-1	-
CASSLYGTSANSYNEQFF	TGTGCCAGCAGTTTGTATGGGACTAGCGCGAACTCCTACAATGAGCAGTTCTTC	TRBD2	TRBV27	TRBJ2-1	once
CSARGSTEAFF	TGCAGTGCTAGGGGCAGCACTGAAGCTTTCTTT	-	TRBV20-1	TRBJ1-1	medium-sized
CASSPWSNQPQHF	TGTGCCAGTAGTCCCTGGAGTAATCAGCCCCAGCATTTT	-	TRBV19	TRBJ1-5	-
CASSSGQGAYEQYF	TGTGCCAGCAGTTCGGGACAGGGGGCGTACGAGCAGTACTTC	TRBD1	TRBV6-5	TRBJ2-7	-
CASSLPRQGGSYEQYF	TGTGCCAGCAGCTTACCCCGGCAGGGGGGGTCCTACGAGCAGTACTTC	-	TRBV7-8	TRBJ2-7	-
CSANNRDQETQYF	TGCAGTGCAAATAACAGGGACCAAGAGACCCAGTACTTC	-	TRBV20-1	TRBJ2-5	-
CSVGGTGELFF	TGCAGCGTTGGGGGCACCGGGGAGCTGTTTTTT	-	TRBV29-1	TRBJ2-2	-
CSATVSDTQYF	TGCAGTGCTACCGTATCCGATACGCAGTATTTT	-	TRBV20-1	TRBJ2-3	-
CASSLYTNTEAFF	TGTGCCAGCAGCTTATACACAAACACTGAAGCTTTCTTT	-	TRBV7-3	TRBJ1-1	-
CSARDPQKETQYF	TGCAGTGCTAGAGATCCACAGAAAGAGACCCAGTACTTC	-	TRBV20-1	TRBJ2-5	-
CASSLSWDLGNSPLHF	TGTGCCAGCAGCTTGAGCTGGGATCTCGGCAATTCACCCCTCCACTTT	-	TRBV5-6	TRBJ1-6	-
CASSQSLDSYEQYF	TGTGCCAGCAGCCAAAGCCTCGACTCCTACGAGCAGTACTTC	-	TRBV7-8	TRBJ2-7	few
CASSPQPTSHETQYF	TGTGCCAGCAGCCCTCAGCCTACTAGCCACGAGACCCAGTACTTC	-	TRBV9	TRBJ2-5	-
CASSQSGPRDTQYF	TGTGCCAGCAGCCAAAGCGGGCCCCGAGATACGCAGTATTTT	-	TRBV7-8	TRBJ2-3	-
CSAPSGGGRISEAFF	TGCAGTGCGCCAAGCGGGGGGGGGCGCATCAGTGAAGCTTTCTTT	-	TRBV20-1	TRBJ1-1	-
CASSLEGTSGAYEQYF	TGTGCCAGCAGCTTAGAGGGGACTAGCGGGGCCTACGAGCAGTACTTC	TRBD2	TRBV7-2	TRBJ2-7	few
CASSLAGTGTGDTQYF	TGTGCCAGCAGCTTAGCCGGGACAGGGACAGGCGATACGCAGTATTTT	TRBD1	TRBV7-2	TRBJ2-3	medium-sized
CASRSRGSGSLHF	TGTGCCAGCAGGTCCCGGGGGTCTGGTTCCCTCCACTTT	-	TRBV6-1	TRBJ1-6	few
CSARVGITLHF	TGCAGTGCTAGGGTGGGGATCACCCTCCACTTT	-	TRBV20-1	TRBJ1-6	few
CASSPWTVDGVETQYF	TGTGCCAGCAGTCCCTGGACGGTGGATGGGGTGGAGACCCAGTACTTC	-	TRBV27	TRBJ2-5	-
CASSPRAGRPGETQYF	TGTGCTAGCAGCCCTCGGGCAGGGAGACCAGGAGAGACCCAGTACTTC	-	TRBV7-7	TRBJ2-5	-
CSARGGIGDYGYTF	TGCAGTGCTAGAGGGGGGATTGGGGACTATGGCTACACCTTC	-	TRBV20-1	TRBJ1-2	-